This T cell receptor (beta chain) was sequenced in a study of pediatric ulcerative colitis. CDR1 and CDR2 from the germline V gene are LNHNV and YYDKDF (reference sequence). The CDR3 totals 17 residues. One to two pinch biopsies were taken from the rectum during colonoscopy. As to this clone: Its antigen is unknown.

Findings and caveats of the study: No controls had the two rectal clonotypes shared by ulcerative colitis patients.

Produced via immunoSEQ multiplex PCR; TCRdb's table is partial and in-frame only. The table records roughly 19,000 clones, less than 85% of them present only once. This TCR was sampled from a boy between 5 and 17 years old with moderate ulcerative colitis. The chain carries TRBV15 and TRBJ2-5, with 11 bases fitting TRBD1. The DNA end favors TRBJ2-7, so the J call may be wrong. Input material: gut tissue. The CDR3 DNA follows: TGTGCCACCAGCAGAGGCGGGACAGGGGGGCGCTCCTACGAGCAGTACTTC. Translating gives CATSRGGTGGRSYEQYF.